What follows is one T cell receptor beta chain and its context. What it binds is not known. V lost 3 bases to trimming and J lost 7 bases, with 16 bases between them. The CDR3 loop spans 15 amino acids. CDR1 and CDR2 (germline): WNHNN, SYGVQD (reference sequence). This specimen comes from a study of vaccination and CD4 T cells after COVID-19. Study details: Each convalescent patient was PCR positive for SARS-CoV-2 on nasal swab; roughly 9 cases were mild and one severe.

The study sequenced cultured CD4+ T cell DNA using the Oncomine TCR Beta short-read assay. Each CDR3 protein is one row after TCRdb ran MiXCR on the PCR reads. The table lists about 5,200 distinct CDR3 sequences, 30% of them singletons. Sample treatment: approximately 11-day PBMC culture with coronavirus spike peptide pools or control peptides (ViraFEST assay). With peptide pools, ViraFEST first expanded antigen-specific T cells and afterwards sequenced their TCRs. V gene TRBV10-1 combines with J gene TRBJ2-1; D gene uncertain. The source of this sequence is a human donor who had recovered from COVID-19. The sample was CD4+ T cells from blood, cultured in vitro, taken after SARS-CoV-2 vaccination. CDR3 region: CASSDITYLGNEQFF. As DNA, the CDR3 is TGCGCCAGCAGTGATATAACTTACCTGGGGAATGAGCAGTTCTTC.